Listed below are T cell receptor beta chains from one sample, sequenced in a study of OX40 agonist ivuxolimab in advanced cancers. Sequencing used immunoSEQ multiplex PCR; TCRdb keeps in-frame clones, though not all of them. The table has approximately 60,000 clones, approximately 80% seen once. The sequencing used CD4+ or CD8+ T cells sorted from blood, collected in a trial of the OX40 agonist ivuxolimab. Receptors originate from an adult with an advanced solid tumor such as melanoma, head and neck, liver or kidney cancer. CDR3s include the opening cysteine and the closing phenylalanine or tryptophan. A D gene is named only where the DNA matches it firmly. The size of a clone is reported for some rows only, either as once, few or many, or as a class for expanded clones.

CDR3nt: TGTGCCAGCCCTGGGGAGGGGGCCGCATCCACAGATACGCAGTATTTT; CDR3aa: CASPGEGAASTDTQYF; d_gene: -; abundance: -; j_gene: TRBJ2-3; v_gene: TRBV7-2
CDR3nt: TGCGCCAGCAGCCCGATACAGGGGGCTTCGAACACTGAAGCTTTCTTT; CDR3aa: CASSPIQGASNTEAFF; d_gene: TRBD1; abundance: -; j_gene: TRBJ1-1; v_gene: TRBV5-1
CDR3nt: TGTGCCACCACACACTCCGGGACAGTCACAGATACGCAGTATTTT; CDR3aa: CATTHSGTVTDTQYF; d_gene: TRBD1; abundance: -; j_gene: TRBJ2-3; v_gene: TRBV19
CDR3nt: TGTGCCAGTAGTGTTACAGGGGGCGCAGAGACCCAGTACTTC; CDR3aa: CASSVTGGAETQYF; d_gene: TRBD1; abundance: -; j_gene: TRBJ2-5; v_gene: TRBV19
CDR3nt: TGTGCCAGCAGCCCGGGGACTAGCGGGGGAAAGCAGTTCTTC; CDR3aa: CASSPGTSGGKQFF; d_gene: TRBD2; abundance: -; j_gene: TRBJ2-1; v_gene: TRBV7-8
CDR3nt: TGTGCCAGCAGGATAGGGGGCGGAACAGATACGCAGTATTTT; CDR3aa: CASRIGGGTDTQYF; d_gene: TRBD1; abundance: -; j_gene: TRBJ2-3; v_gene: TRBV11-2
CDR3nt: TGTGCCAGTAGCCATAGGGGCCGGTACACTGAAGCTTTCTTT; CDR3aa: CASSHRGRYTEAFF; d_gene: -; abundance: -; j_gene: TRBJ1-1; v_gene: TRBV19
CDR3nt: TGTGCCATCAGTGAGTCGATATCCTACGAGCAGTACTTC; CDR3aa: CAISESISYEQYF; d_gene: -; abundance: -; j_gene: TRBJ2-7; v_gene: TRBV10-3
CDR3nt: TGTGCCAGCAGCTTATCTGCAGGGAACACTGAAGCTTTCTTT; CDR3aa: CASSLSAGNTEAFF; d_gene: -; abundance: few; j_gene: TRBJ1-1; v_gene: TRBV7-6
CDR3nt: TGTGCCAGCAGCGGTGGGACAGACCTTAGCAATCAGCCCCAGCATTTT; CDR3aa: CASSGGTDLSNQPQHF; d_gene: TRBD1; abundance: -; j_gene: TRBJ1-5; v_gene: TRBV9
CDR3nt: TGTGCCAGTAGTATCCAGGGGAACAGAAACACCGGGGAGCTGTTTTTT; CDR3aa: CASSIQGNRNTGELFF; d_gene: -; abundance: -; j_gene: TRBJ2-2; v_gene: TRBV19
CDR3nt: TGTGCCAGCAGCCCGACTCGACGGGAGGGTACAGATACGCAGTATTTT; CDR3aa: CASSPTRREGTDTQYF; d_gene: TRBD2; abundance: -; j_gene: TRBJ2-3; v_gene: TRBV7-2
CDR3nt: TGCAGCGCCGCTAGGGACGGAGGAGAGACCCAGTACTTC; CDR3aa: CSAARDGGETQYF; d_gene: -; abundance: -; j_gene: TRBJ2-5; v_gene: TRBV29-1
CDR3nt: TGTGCCAGCACCCAAAACCCCAAGGAGACCCAGTACTTC; CDR3aa: CASTQNPKETQYF; d_gene: -; abundance: -; j_gene: TRBJ2-5; v_gene: TRBV7-2
CDR3nt: TGCGCCAGCACCGGGGAGGCCTACAATGAGCAGTTCTTC; CDR3aa: CASTGEAYNEQFF; d_gene: -; abundance: -; j_gene: TRBJ2-1; v_gene: TRBV5-1
CDR3nt: TGCAGCGTTGAATGGTTTGATGAGCAGTTCTTC; CDR3aa: CSVEWFDEQFF; d_gene: -; abundance: -; j_gene: TRBJ2-1; v_gene: TRBV29-1
CDR3nt: TGTGCCAGCAGCTTGGAAGGTTCTGTGAACACTGAAGCTTTCTTT; CDR3aa: CASSLEGSVNTEAFF; d_gene: -; abundance: -; j_gene: TRBJ1-1; v_gene: TRBV5-6
CDR3nt: TGTGCCAGCAGGTGGACAAGGAACACTGAAGCTTTCTTT; CDR3aa: CASRWTRNTEAFF; d_gene: -; abundance: -; j_gene: TRBJ1-1; v_gene: TRBV6-1
CDR3nt: TGCGCCAGCAGCCAAGCATTAGCGGGGTACAATGAGCAGTTCTTC; CDR3aa: CASSQALAGYNEQFF; d_gene: TRBD2; abundance: -; j_gene: TRBJ2-1; v_gene: TRBV4-1
CDR3nt: TGTGCCAGCAGCCTTGGGCACACAGATACGCAGTATTTT; CDR3aa: CASSLGHTDTQYF; d_gene: -; abundance: -; j_gene: TRBJ2-3; v_gene: TRBV5-6
CDR3nt: TGTGCCATCAGTGAAGGTTGGGGACAGACCTATGGCTACACCTTC; CDR3aa: CAISEGWGQTYGYTF; d_gene: TRBD1; abundance: -; j_gene: TRBJ1-2; v_gene: TRBV10-3
CDR3nt: TGTGCCAGCAGTCGAAGGACTAGCGGGATAATACAAGAGACCCAGTACTTC; CDR3aa: CASSRRTSGIIQETQYF; d_gene: TRBD2; abundance: -; j_gene: TRBJ2-5; v_gene: TRBV27
CDR3nt: TGCGCCAGCAGCTTGGGGCACACCGGGGAGCTGTTTTTT; CDR3aa: CASSLGHTGELFF; d_gene: -; abundance: once; j_gene: TRBJ2-2; v_gene: TRBV5-1
CDR3nt: TGTGCCAGCAGCCCGTTGGTGACGGGGGCCAACGTCCTGACTTTC; CDR3aa: CASSPLVTGANVLTF; d_gene: -; abundance: -; j_gene: TRBJ2-6; v_gene: TRBV9
CDR3nt: TGTGCCTGGAGTGTACTAGCGTCCGATTCAGGCACGCAGTATTTT; CDR3aa: CAWSVLASDSGTQYF; d_gene: TRBD2; abundance: many; j_gene: TRBJ2-3; v_gene: TRBV30
CDR3nt: TGTGCCAGCAGAAAGGGACTGAACAATGAGCAGTTCTTC; CDR3aa: CASRKGLNNEQFF; d_gene: -; abundance: -; j_gene: TRBJ2-1; v_gene: TRBV6-1
CDR3nt: TGTGCCTGGAGTTGGGTACCAGACGGTGAGCAGTTCTTC; CDR3aa: CAWSWVPDGEQFF; d_gene: -; abundance: -; j_gene: TRBJ2-1; v_gene: TRBV30
CDR3nt: TGTGCCAGCAGCAAAGTTCCGGGCTACAATGAGCAGTTCTTC; CDR3aa: CASSKVPGYNEQFF; d_gene: -; abundance: -; j_gene: TRBJ2-1; v_gene: TRBV21-1
CDR3nt: TGTGCCAGCAGCCCTTCCTCCTACGAGCAGTACTTC; CDR3aa: CASSPSSYEQYF; d_gene: -; abundance: -; j_gene: TRBJ2-7; v_gene: TRBV7-9
CDR3nt: TGTGCCAGCAGTCCGGGTTATGGGACTGTTTCCTACGAGCAGTACTTC; CDR3aa: CASSPGYGTVSYEQYF; d_gene: -; abundance: -; j_gene: TRBJ2-7; v_gene: TRBV2
CDR3nt: TGTGCCAGTAGTATGGACAGGACAGCCAAAAACATTCAGTACTTC; CDR3aa: CASSMDRTAKNIQYF; d_gene: TRBD1; abundance: -; j_gene: TRBJ2-4; v_gene: TRBV19
CDR3nt: TGTGCCAGCAGTTTGAATGGCTACACCTTC; CDR3aa: CASSLNGYTF; d_gene: -; abundance: -; j_gene: TRBJ1-2; v_gene: TRBV6-1
CDR3nt: TGTGCCTGGAGTCCCGGGACAGGGGGCCGCACAGATACGCAGTATTTT; CDR3aa: CAWSPGTGGRTDTQYF; d_gene: TRBD1; abundance: -; j_gene: TRBJ2-3; v_gene: TRBV30
CDR3nt: TGTGCCATCAGCACCCCAGGTTCCGGCGGGGAGCTGTTTTTT; CDR3aa: CAISTPGSGGELFF; d_gene: -; abundance: -; j_gene: TRBJ2-2; v_gene: TRBV10-3
CDR3nt: TGTGCCAGCAGCTTGCTTTCCCAACAACAGGGGAAGTATGGCTACACCTTC; CDR3aa: CASSLLSQQQGKYGYTF; d_gene: TRBD1; abundance: once; j_gene: TRBJ1-2; v_gene: TRBV5-4
CDR3nt: TGTGCCAGCAGCCCCAGGGGCTACGAGCAGTACTTC; CDR3aa: CASSPRGYEQYF; d_gene: -; abundance: -; j_gene: TRBJ2-7; v_gene: TRBV7-9
CDR3nt: TGCAGCGTCCTTACTACAGATACGCAGTATTTT; CDR3aa: CSVLTTDTQYF; d_gene: -; abundance: -; j_gene: TRBJ2-3; v_gene: TRBV29-1
CDR3nt: TGTGCCAGCGTCAGGGCGGGACTAGCGTCCGGGGAGCTGTTTTTT; CDR3aa: CASVRAGLASGELFF; d_gene: TRBD2; abundance: -; j_gene: TRBJ2-2; v_gene: TRBV28
CDR3nt: TGTGCCAGCAGCTTAGGCAGGGTGAATGCCTACGAGCAGTACTTC; CDR3aa: CASSLGRVNAYEQYF; d_gene: -; abundance: once; j_gene: TRBJ2-7; v_gene: TRBV7-8
CDR3nt: TGTGCCAGCTCACCAAGGTCGGGACGGCAGGCCTACGAGCAGTACTTC; CDR3aa: CASSPRSGRQAYEQYF; d_gene: -; abundance: -; j_gene: TRBJ2-7; v_gene: TRBV18
CDR3nt: TGTGCCAGCAGCGTAGAGGGGTTGCACACCGGGGAGCTGTTTTTT; CDR3aa: CASSVEGLHTGELFF; d_gene: -; abundance: -; j_gene: TRBJ2-2; v_gene: TRBV9
CDR3nt: TGTGCCAGCAGGCTACCGGGACAGGGCACAGATACGCAGTATTTT; CDR3aa: CASRLPGQGTDTQYF; d_gene: TRBD1; abundance: few; j_gene: TRBJ2-3; v_gene: TRBV27
CDR3nt: TGTGCCAGCAGCCGAGACCCGGGACTAGCGAACAATGAGCAGTTCTTC; CDR3aa: CASSRDPGLANNEQFF; d_gene: TRBD2; abundance: -; j_gene: TRBJ2-1; v_gene: TRBV14
CDR3nt: TGTGCCAGCCTCGGCTCTAGCACAGATACGCAGTATTTT; CDR3aa: CASLGSSTDTQYF; d_gene: -; abundance: -; j_gene: TRBJ2-3; v_gene: TRBV6-5
CDR3nt: TGTGCCTGGAGTCCCTTGGGCGGGGGGGAGACCCAGTACTTC; CDR3aa: CAWSPLGGGETQYF; d_gene: TRBD2; abundance: -; j_gene: TRBJ2-5; v_gene: TRBV30
CDR3nt: TGTGCCAGCAGGGATACAGGGTCCACCGGGGAGCTGTTTTTT; CDR3aa: CASRDTGSTGELFF; d_gene: -; abundance: -; j_gene: TRBJ2-2; v_gene: TRBV6-6
CDR3nt: TGTGCCAGCAGTTTCCCGATTGGGAAGAACACCGGGGAGCTGTTTTTT; CDR3aa: CASSFPIGKNTGELFF; d_gene: -; abundance: -; j_gene: TRBJ2-2; v_gene: TRBV27
CDR3nt: TGTGCCAGCAGCGTTGTGAGTGGTTCACCCCTCCACTTT; CDR3aa: CASSVVSGSPLHF; d_gene: -; abundance: once; j_gene: TRBJ1-6; v_gene: TRBV5-6
CDR3nt: TGTGCCAGCAGCCAGGGACCAAACACTGAAGCTTTCTTT; CDR3aa: CASSQGPNTEAFF; d_gene: -; abundance: medium-sized; j_gene: TRBJ1-1; v_gene: TRBV14
CDR3nt: TGTGCCTGGGACAGGGCAGAGACCCAGTACTTC; CDR3aa: CAWDRAETQYF; d_gene: TRBD1; abundance: -; j_gene: TRBJ2-5; v_gene: TRBV30
CDR3nt: TGTGCCACCAGCAGCGGGACAGGTGGCTACAATGAGCAGTTCTTC; CDR3aa: CATSSGTGGYNEQFF; d_gene: TRBD1; abundance: -; j_gene: TRBJ2-1; v_gene: TRBV15
CDR3nt: TGTGCCAGCAGCCAAGATTTGAGGGATGAGCAGTTCTTC; CDR3aa: CASSQDLRDEQFF; d_gene: -; abundance: -; j_gene: TRBJ2-1; v_gene: TRBV14
CDR3nt: TGTGCCAGCTCACCATTCTGGACAGCCAAAGTCTCAACTAATGAAAAACTGTTTTTT; CDR3aa: CASSPFWTAKVSTNEKLFF; d_gene: -; abundance: -; j_gene: TRBJ1-4; v_gene: TRBV18
CDR3nt: TGTGCCAGCAAGGACAAGACAGGCGAGAGTGAAAAACTGTTTTTT; CDR3aa: CASKDKTGESEKLFF; d_gene: -; abundance: -; j_gene: TRBJ1-4; v_gene: TRBV6-6